The clone carrying this T cell receptor (beta chain) came up many times. TCR beta CDR3 regions were amplified from RNA transcripts. The primer set for the first-round RT-PCR of the TCR CDR3 was HTBI. One entry per CDR3 protein results from TCRdb running MiXCR on the multiplex PCR reads. The sample lists 350,000 to 450,000 distinct CDR3 sequences; about 15% were seen once. Orbital computed tomography and thyroid ultrasound, together with serum TRAb and thyroxine and clinical symptoms, were used for diagnoses. This entry belongs to a study of T cells in Graves' hyperthyroidism and ophthalmopathy. The CDR3 extends over 13 amino acids. CDR1 and CDR2 from the germline V gene are LNHDA and SQIVND (reference sequence). The trim removed 6 bases at V and 9 bases at J, leaving 4 bases unmatched.

The chain employs TRBV19 and TRBJ1-6; TRBD1 matches at 8 bases. The sample taken for sequencing was blood. The TCR was taken from a woman in her twenties or thirties with Graves' hyperthyroidism that later progressed to Graves' ophthalmopathy. The CDR3: CASSGQGGSPLHF. The CDR3 DNA sequence: TGTGCCAGTAGCGGACAGGGCGGTTCACCCCTCCACTTT.